A selection of T cell receptor beta chains follows, all from one sample in a study of CD8+ T cells in alopecia areata. Only in-frame clones appear in the TCRdb table, and some are missing; sequencing was by immunoSEQ multiplex PCR. The sample carries 95,000 to 150,000 clones, about half recorded once. The material was CD4+ T cells sorted from blood, obtained at week 4, from a patient treated with tofacitinib. These receptors came from a human donor with alopecia areata. The conserved cysteine and the conserved F or W are not part of the CDR3 here. The order of the fields is J gene, V gene, clone size, CDR3 protein. Where a row states a size, it is once, few, many or the class of an expanded clone; other rows omit it.

j_call: TRBJ2-7
v_call: TRBV7-9
clone_size: few
cdr3_aa: ASSLTGTSGEQY

j_call: TRBJ1-1
v_call: TRBV30
clone_size: .
cdr3_aa: AWSVKDRAL

j_call: TRBJ2-7
v_call: TRBV18
clone_size: .
cdr3_aa: ASRAGGNEQY

j_call: TRBJ2-6
v_call: TRBV4-1
clone_size: .
cdr3_aa: ASSQRQGTVSGANVLT

j_call: TRBJ2-3
v_call: TRBV10-3
clone_size: few
cdr3_aa: AISVAGITDTQY

j_call: TRBJ2-7
v_call: TRBV5-1
clone_size: .
cdr3_aa: ASSFRDRDYEQY

j_call: TRBJ2-6
v_call: TRBV19
clone_size: few
cdr3_aa: ASSPGRAVAGANVLT

j_call: TRBJ1-3
v_call: TRBV7-9
clone_size: few
cdr3_aa: ASSLGQAGNTIY

j_call: TRBJ2-2
v_call: TRBV30
clone_size: once
cdr3_aa: ACRDLGTNTGELF

j_call: TRBJ2-2
v_call: TRBV6-5
clone_size: .
cdr3_aa: ASSGMGETGELF

j_call: TRBJ2-1
v_call: TRBV14
clone_size: .
cdr3_aa: ASSWEGEQF

j_call: TRBJ1-5
v_call: TRBV5-4
clone_size: .
cdr3_aa: ASSLGLGGQPQH

j_call: TRBJ2-1
v_call: TRBV29-1
clone_size: .
cdr3_aa: SVGRGVSSYNEQF

j_call: TRBJ1-1
v_call: TRBV29-1
clone_size: few
cdr3_aa: SVGYTTEMNTEAF

j_call: TRBJ2-2
v_call: TRBV25-1
clone_size: few
cdr3_aa: ASTHPRTGGELF

j_call: TRBJ2-6
v_call: TRBV6-1
clone_size: .
cdr3_aa: AITLVRTGANVLT

j_call: TRBJ2-5
v_call: TRBV30
clone_size: .
cdr3_aa: AWSGGRGRGTQY

j_call: TRBJ1-5
v_call: TRBV6-5
clone_size: once
cdr3_aa: ASSYSIDSNQPQH

j_call: TRBJ1-5
v_call: TRBV2
clone_size: .
cdr3_aa: ASSPGLINQPQH

j_call: TRBJ1-1
v_call: TRBV5-1
clone_size: .
cdr3_aa: ASRELWRGRTEAF

j_call: TRBJ1-2
v_call: TRBV6-6
clone_size: few
cdr3_aa: ASRPRDRPFGYT

j_call: TRBJ2-7
v_call: TRBV10-1
clone_size: few
cdr3_aa: ASSESQGYYEQY

j_call: TRBJ2-2
v_call: TRBV4-2
clone_size: .
cdr3_aa: ASSQNAAGAGELF

j_call: TRBJ2-2
v_call: TRBV29-1
clone_size: few
cdr3_aa: SVEWAGVVTGELF

j_call: TRBJ2-1
v_call: TRBV5-1
clone_size: .
cdr3_aa: ASSPGPLGSNEQF

j_call: TRBJ1-2
v_call: TRBV7-9
clone_size: once
cdr3_aa: ASSVGGGYT

j_call: TRBJ1-2
v_call: TRBV30
clone_size: .
cdr3_aa: AWSLGINYGYT

j_call: TRBJ2-5
v_call: TRBV19
clone_size: once
cdr3_aa: ASREGNQETQY

j_call: TRBJ2-7
v_call: TRBV7-8
clone_size: few
cdr3_aa: ASSLALHAYEQY

j_call: TRBJ1-2
v_call: TRBV5-4
clone_size: .
cdr3_aa: ASSFAWQGDGYT

j_call: TRBJ1-3
v_call: TRBV30
clone_size: .
cdr3_aa: AWSYTGLSGNTIY

j_call: TRBJ2-3
v_call: TRBV30
clone_size: .
cdr3_aa: AWSVPRPDTQY

j_call: TRBJ1-4
v_call: TRBV29-1
clone_size: few
cdr3_aa: SVESGDRKLF

j_call: TRBJ1-3
v_call: TRBV30
clone_size: .
cdr3_aa: AWSETARSGNTIY

j_call: TRBJ2-7
v_call: TRBV2
clone_size: once
cdr3_aa: ASSLSRDRGSYEQY

j_call: TRBJ2-3
v_call: TRBV5-1
clone_size: once
cdr3_aa: ASSPRDRSYTDTQY

j_call: TRBJ2-7
v_call: TRBV29-1
clone_size: .
cdr3_aa: SVEDSGTGSYEQY

j_call: TRBJ1-6
v_call: TRBV9
clone_size: .
cdr3_aa: ASSVAGENSPLH

j_call: TRBJ1-1
v_call: TRBV6-7
clone_size: .
cdr3_aa: ASSYEMGQTNTEAF

j_call: TRBJ2-7
v_call: TRBV29-1
clone_size: .
cdr3_aa: SVVVDYEQY

j_call: TRBJ2-7
v_call: TRBV2
clone_size: .
cdr3_aa: ASSAELQPSEQY

j_call: TRBJ2-4
v_call: TRBV30
clone_size: few
cdr3_aa: AWSVAGAKNIQY

j_call: TRBJ1-1
v_call: TRBV29-1
clone_size: .
cdr3_aa: SAVTGMNTEAF

j_call: TRBJ1-1
v_call: TRBV30
clone_size: .
cdr3_aa: AWALGRETEAF

j_call: TRBJ1-1
v_call: TRBV30
clone_size: few
cdr3_aa: AWSYLGRQNTEAF

j_call: TRBJ2-1
v_call: TRBV30
clone_size: .
cdr3_aa: AMGTGDDEQF

j_call: TRBJ2-1
v_call: TRBV4-2
clone_size: .
cdr3_aa: ASSQDNEQF

j_call: TRBJ1-5
v_call: TRBV4-1
clone_size: few
cdr3_aa: ASSQDQEGQPQH

j_call: TRBJ2-7
v_call: TRBV7-9
clone_size: .
cdr3_aa: ASSPRTGNYEQY

j_call: TRBJ1-1
v_call: TRBV29-1
clone_size: .
cdr3_aa: SVDLGNSEAF

j_call: TRBJ2-5
v_call: TRBV29-1
clone_size: few
cdr3_aa: SARRDSTETQY

j_call: TRBJ2-3
v_call: TRBV5-1
clone_size: few
cdr3_aa: ASSFGETDTQY

j_call: TRBJ1-1
v_call: TRBV29-1
clone_size: .
cdr3_aa: SVAGSPPMNTEAF

j_call: TRBJ2-2
v_call: TRBV5-1
clone_size: .
cdr3_aa: ASSLLSSGELF

j_call: TRBJ2-7
v_call: TRBV29-1
clone_size: few
cdr3_aa: SVGGPSYEQY

j_call: TRBJ1-5
v_call: TRBV30
clone_size: once
cdr3_aa: AWSPFGQFPSNQPQH

j_call: TRBJ2-7
v_call: TRBV5-1
clone_size: .
cdr3_aa: ASSTGTLYEQY